This T cell receptor beta chain was captured by sequencing in a study of blood T cell repertoires in COVID-19. The overall study: In each case, the material was cDNA or gDNA derived from T cells, B-cell-depleted T cells, or PBMCs.

Under the authors' procedure: Estimation of nucleated cell counts relied on the amplification of reference gene primers. Clones were read by immunoSEQ multiplex PCR, and TCRdb kept only the in-frame ones, dropping some. The V and J calls and the clone size are those of that table, but D and trimming were determined from the DNA. The sample has about 70,000 clones; approximately 87% are singletons. V dropped 10 bases and J dropped 2; count of bases not matched to a gene: 12. This CDR3 is built from 16 residues. CDR1 is MNHNY and CDR2 is SVGAGI in the germline V gene (reference sequence). The chain joins TRBV6-6 to TRBJ1-5; the match to TRBD1 covers 9 bases. The sample was peripheral blood. This TCR came from a man aged 50 to 60 with active COVID-19. CDR3 region: CATSAGTGKGNQPQHF. DNA of the CDR3: TGTGCCACCTCTGCCGGGACAGGGAAGGGCAATCAGCCCCAGCATTTT.